The 5 T cell receptor beta chains reported below all come from one sample, sequenced in a study of shared clonotypes between healthy human individuals (dated by TCRdb to 2020 to 2021). Libraries were constructed by the immunoSEQ multiplex PCR assay. The table was pulled from immuneACCESS by TCRdb, which kept in-frame rearrangements only. Such tables lose some clones; where checked, under half of the loss comes from unresolved V genes, and the rest has no known cause. The sample data list some 2,100,000 clones, and more than 85% of these were observed just once. Of the sample, approximately 1.7% falls within the top ten clones. CD8 naive samples were CD45RO-negative cells positively selected for CCR7, giving a CD45RA+CCR7+ population that excluded TemRA cells. Material for sequencing was naive CD8+ T cells from PBMCs. In the paper's terms, the cell subset or site label means: CD45RA+CCR7+. These TCRs come from a man aged 18 to 30 in good health. Some clones in this sample may be carry-over from other donors' samples.

J is TRBJ2-3 and V is TRBV6-6, with a possible D match to TRBD1 (6 bases). Germline V gives CDR1 MNHNY, CDR2 SVGAGI (reference sequence). The CDR3 loop spans 16 amino acids. V was pared by 6 bases and J by 3 bases, with 19 bases between. The CDR3 is CASRPPSRGSTDTQYF. CDR3 in DNA: TGTGCCAGCAGACCCCCGAGTAGGGGGTCAACAGATACGCAGTATTTT.

This clone was seen just once. The V and J genes are TRBV21-1 and TRBJ2-6; the DNA was not used to check the table's D call, TRBD1. TRBV21-1 is annotated as a pseudogene. The CDR3 totals 21 residues. The CDR3 sequence is CASSYKFRRGHKSSGANVLTF. The CDR3, as DNA: TGTGCCAGCAGCTACAAATTTCGACGAGGACACAAGAGCTCTGGGGCCAACGTCCTGACTTTC.

The V call is TRBV4-2, the J call TRBJ1-2; TRBD1 agrees at 7 bases. V was pared by 0 bases and J by 7 bases, with 5 bases of the junction left unmatched. CDR1 is LGHNA and CDR2 is YNFKEQ in the germline V gene. This CDR3 has 14 residues. The CDR3 sequence is CASSQDRGQRGYTF. CDR3 nucleotides: TGTGCCAGCAGCCAAGATCGGGGACAGCGTGGCTACACCTTC.

The chain couples TRBV27 to TRBJ2-1, with D possibly being TRBD2 (5 bases). Trimming took off 3 bases at V and 4 bases at J, with 10 bases between the two ends. The CDR3 runs 14 residues. Germline V gives CDR1 MNHEY, CDR2 SMNVEV (reference sequence). CDR3 sequence reads: CASSFTRGYNEQFF. The CDR3 coding sequence is TGTGCCAGCAGTTTCACACGGGGTTACAATGAGCAGTTCTTC.

The gene calls are TRBV30 and TRBJ1-2; the D gene is possibly TRBD1 (5 bases). The CDR3 is made up of 15 amino acids. The V and J ends lost 8 bases and 4 bases respectively, with 23 bases between them. Germline CDR1 is GTSNPN and CDR2 is SVGIG (reference sequence). The CDR3 nucleotides read TGTGCCCGGATAGAGGGTGTATCGGGGACCTATGGCTACACCTTC. Translation: CARIEGVSGTYGYTF. Looking up the rest from reference TRBV30 and TRBJ1-2 gives the full variable domain: SQTIHQWPATLVQPVGSPLSLECTVEGTSNPNLYWYRQAAGRGLQLLFYSVGIGQISSEVPQNLSASRPQDRQFILSSKKLLLSDSGFYLCARIEGVSGTYGYTFGSGTRLTVV.